Only one count was recorded for the clone carrying this T cell receptor (beta chain). Method: immunoSEQ multiplex PCR; TCRdb's copy keeps in-frame clones and lacks some. The sample yields fewer than 25,000 clones, approximately 46% seen once. The germline CDR1 and CDR2 sequences are MNHEY and SVGAGI. Germline trimming cut 4 bases from V and 7 bases from J; bases unmatched to any gene: 4. This CDR3 region has 16 residues. The sample originates from a study of graft-versus-host responses after intestinal transplantation. Broader study findings: GvH clones turned up in recipient marrow; some had shown up first in ileum or blood. High graft-versus-host to host-versus-graft T cell clonal ratios marked allografts of patients with graft-donor macrochimerism. Peak circulating GvH clone levels were associated with early post-transplant HvG declines.

The chain joins TRBV6-5 to TRBJ2-1; 16 bases align to TRBD2. This TCR came from a human patient who received an intestinal transplant. Material: alloreactive CD4+ T cells from a mixed lymphocyte reaction culture, obtained before intestinal transplant. The subset denotes: CFSE-low proliferating T cells sorted from roughly six-day pre-transplant mixed lymphocyte reaction (GvH or HvG direction). CDR3 sequence (DNA): TGTGCCAGCAGTTGGGGACTAGCGGGGGGGGAAAATGAGCAGTTCTTC. Translation gives CASSWGLAGGENEQFF.